This T cell receptor beta chain emerged from a study of OX40 agonist ivuxolimab in advanced cancers. Study overall: Patients were roughly 87% male with ages roughly 23 to 85, mean about 65. Study results and caveats: Antigens targeted by the expanded peripheral T cells were not determined. Compared with others, partial responders at 0.1-3.0 mg/kg displayed clonal expansion among the lowest. At doses 0.1 to 3.0 mg/kg, CD4+ and CD8+ clones expanded.

A single count supports this clone. The antigen remains unidentified. V was shortened by 2 bases and J by 5 bases, with 11 bases between the two germline ends. The germline V gene has CDR1 KGHSH and CDR2 LQKENI. The CDR3 totals 14 residues. Data came from immunoSEQ multiplex PCR; TCRdb stores just in-frame clones and leaves some out. This sample yields tens of thousands of clones, of which 75% to 90% are seen a single time; roughly 8.2% belongs to the top ten. This clonotype was obtained from an adult with an advanced solid tumor such as melanoma, head and neck, liver or kidney cancer. Sequencing was performed on CD4+ or CD8+ T cells sorted from blood, taken in a trial of the OX40 agonist ivuxolimab. The chain links TRBV18 to TRBJ2-3, with D perhaps matching TRBD1 (5 bases). CDR3 nucleotide sequence: TGTGCCAGCTCACCAGGGGCTTCAGGAGATACGCAGTATTTT. Residues: CASSPGASGDTQYF.